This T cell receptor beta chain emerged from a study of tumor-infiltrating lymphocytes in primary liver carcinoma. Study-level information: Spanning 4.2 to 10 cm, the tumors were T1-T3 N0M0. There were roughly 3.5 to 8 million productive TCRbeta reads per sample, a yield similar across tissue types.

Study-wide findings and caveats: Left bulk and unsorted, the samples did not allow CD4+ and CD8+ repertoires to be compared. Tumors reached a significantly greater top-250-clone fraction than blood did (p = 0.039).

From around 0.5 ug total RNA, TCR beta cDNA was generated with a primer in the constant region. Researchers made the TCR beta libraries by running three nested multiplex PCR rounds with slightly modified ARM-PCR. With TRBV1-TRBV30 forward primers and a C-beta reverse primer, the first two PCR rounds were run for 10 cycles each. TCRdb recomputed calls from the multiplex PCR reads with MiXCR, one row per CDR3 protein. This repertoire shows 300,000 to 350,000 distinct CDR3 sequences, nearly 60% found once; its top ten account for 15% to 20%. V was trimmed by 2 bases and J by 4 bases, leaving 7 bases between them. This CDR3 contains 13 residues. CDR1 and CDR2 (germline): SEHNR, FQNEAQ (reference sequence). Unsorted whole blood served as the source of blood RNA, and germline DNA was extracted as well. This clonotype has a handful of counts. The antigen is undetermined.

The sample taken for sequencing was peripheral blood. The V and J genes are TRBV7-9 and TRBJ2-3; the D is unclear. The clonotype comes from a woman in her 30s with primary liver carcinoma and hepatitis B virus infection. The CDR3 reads CASSLRVPDTQYF. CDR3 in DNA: TGTGCCAGCAGCTTAAGAGTCCCAGATACGCAGTATTTT.